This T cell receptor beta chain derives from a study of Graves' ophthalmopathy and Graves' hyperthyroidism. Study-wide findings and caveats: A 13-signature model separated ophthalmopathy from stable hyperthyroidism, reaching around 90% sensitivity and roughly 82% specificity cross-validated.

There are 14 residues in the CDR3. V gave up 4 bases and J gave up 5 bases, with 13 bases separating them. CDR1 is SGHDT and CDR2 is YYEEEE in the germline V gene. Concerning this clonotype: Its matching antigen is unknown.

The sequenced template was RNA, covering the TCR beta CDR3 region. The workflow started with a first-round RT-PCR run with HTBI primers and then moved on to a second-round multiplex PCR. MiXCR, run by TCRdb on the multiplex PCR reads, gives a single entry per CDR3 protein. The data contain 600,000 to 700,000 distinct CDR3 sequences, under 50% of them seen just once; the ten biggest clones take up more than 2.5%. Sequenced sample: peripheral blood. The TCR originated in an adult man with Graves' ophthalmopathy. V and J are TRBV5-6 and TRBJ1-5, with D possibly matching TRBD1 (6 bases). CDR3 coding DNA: TGTGCCAGCAGCCGAAACAGGGTTGATCAGCCCCAGCATTTT. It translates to CASSRNRVDQPQHF.